This T cell receptor (beta chain) was sequenced for a study of T cell repertoires in cytomegalovirus infection. Study in general: Public TCR beta signatures indicated both CMV infection and matching HLA type. Broader study findings: CMV-specific TCR beta clonotypes restricted by HLA-C dominated the ex vivo response. Of the TCR beta families, the public ones yielded a cumulative frequency that identified carriers of CMV plus the relevant HLA.

Each CDR3 protein gets one entry after TCRdb re-called the reads with MiXCR. This sample has around 740,000 distinct CDR3 sequences, with less than 40% found just once. A note on this clonotype: Its specificity is not known.

This sequence was found in a human donor in good health (CMV status not recorded). Some clones in this sample may be carry-over from other donors' samples. Input material: PBMCs.

This CDR3 is CASSTSTKNTEAFF. The CDR3, as DNA: TGTGCCAGTAGTACCTCTACAAAGAACACTGAAGCTTTCTTT. The chain links TRBV19 to TRBJ1-1; D unclear. Germline V CDR1 and CDR2: LNHDA, SQIVND (reference sequence). The length of the CDR3 is 14 residues. Trimming shortened V by 4 bases and J by 1 base, and 10 bases separated the two germline ends.